The 27 T cell receptor beta chains reported below all come from one sample, sequenced in a study of T-cell memory formation after mild COVID-19 (dated by TCRdb to about 2021). Library prep was done by 5' RACE. Sequencing instrument: Illumina NovaSeq 6000. The public reads were run again by TCRdb, first through fastp at Q25 and then through MiXCR, and only productive beta chains were kept. All rows with the same CDR3 protein become a single entry with the most common DNA and genes. The sample profile shows about 310,000 distinct CDR3 sequences; roughly 19% of them were found once. The top ten clones comprise roughly 20% of the sample. Sample: PBMCs or a T cell subset sorted from them (not recorded which). The origin of the receptors is a young man who had mild COVID-19 (a few samples of this study predate the infection). The sample titles of this study are shuffled in the database, so cell type and time point are left out; the donor was told from shared clones.

Written as DNA, the CDR3 is TGTGCCACCAGCAGAGATTCGGGGCCTCCCGCCCGCCAGCCCCAGCATTTT. Translating gives CATSRDSGPPARQPQHF. The chain uses TRBV15 and TRBJ1-5; tentative D call: TRBD1 (5 bases). The germline CDR1 and CDR2 sequences are LNHNV and YYDKDF (reference sequence). V was pared by 0 bases and J by 7 bases, with 19 bases between. The CDR3 totals 17 residues.

CDR3 coding DNA: TGTGCCAGCAGTTTTGGGGAGTATGGCTACACCTTC. Translation: CASSFGEYGYTF. This chain links TRBV28 with TRBJ1-2, with no clear D. In germline, CDR1 is MDHEN, CDR2 SYDVKM. This CDR3 is built from 12 residues. Trimming shortened V by 3 bases and J by 5 bases, and 7 bases separated the two germline ends.

The rearrangement links TRBV30 to TRBJ2-3, with D unresolved. The CDR3 contains 15 residues. The V end lost 0 bases, the J end lost 0 bases, and 10 bases lay between the germline ends. In germline, CDR1 is GTSNPN, CDR2 SVGIG (reference sequence). The CDR3 protein is CAWSVGDVSTDTQYF. The CDR3 DNA sequence: TGTGCCTGGAGTGTAGGAGACGTTAGCACAGATACGCAGTATTTT.

The V and J genes are TRBV7-8 and TRBJ1-1; 7 nucleotides align to TRBD1. This CDR3 contains 16 residues. Germline V lookup: CDR1 SGHVS, CDR2 FQNEAQ. V lost 6 bases to trimming and J lost 0 bases; unmatched junction nucleotides: 10. The chain's CDR3 is CASSRATGTVNTEAFF. The CDR3 bases are TGTGCCAGCAGTCGAGCCACCGGGACAGTGAACACTGAAGCTTTCTTT.

V usage is TRBV7-2 and J usage is TRBJ2-3; D possibly matches TRBD1 or TRBD2 (6 bases each). Germline V CDR1 and CDR2: SGHTA, FQGNSA. Trimming took off 5 bases at V and 5 bases at J, with 14 bases between the two ends. The CDR3 length is 14 residues. The CDR3 DNA reads TGTGCCAGCAGCCTAGGTCGGGGGCTAGATACGCAGTATTTT. This gives the protein CASSLGRGLDTQYF.

This chain joins TRBV5-1 and TRBJ2-3; 10 bases match TRBD1. The V segment lost 3 bases and the J segment 2 bases; nucleotides outside the gene matches: 6. CDR1 SGHRS and CDR2 YFSETQ come from the germline V gene. The CDR3 spans 16 residues. Here the CDR3 DNA reads TGCGCCAGCAGCTCGAGGGGACAGGGGAACACAGATACGCAGTATTTT. It yields the protein CASSSRGQGNTDTQYF.

This clonotype has just a few counts. The chain carries TRBV7-9 and TRBJ2-7, with D perhaps being TRBD1 or TRBD2 (5 bases each). Trimming took off 0 bases at V and 2 bases at J, with 8 bases between the two ends. This CDR3 region has 14 residues. Germline V gene sequence: CDR1 SEHNR, CDR2 FQNEAQ (reference sequence). The CDR3 here is CASSLAQGPYEQYV. CDR3 sequence (DNA): TGTGCCAGCAGCTTAGCTCAGGGACCCTACGAGCAGTACGTC.

The chain carries TRBV7-9 and TRBJ2-7; possibly TRBD2 for D (5 bases). The length of the CDR3 is 11 residues. The V and J ends lost 5 bases and 7 bases respectively, with 9 bases between them. Germline V gives CDR1 SEHNR, CDR2 FQNEAQ (reference sequence). The CDR3 nucleotides read TGTGCCAGCAGCCCGGGGAAGGAGCAGTACTTC. Translated, it gives CASSPGKEQYF.

The rearrangement joins TRBV10-2 to TRBJ1-1, with TRBD1 identical over 7 bases. V shed 4 bases and J 8 bases; nucleotides not matched to a gene: 7. The CDR3 is made up of 13 amino acids. Germline V CDR1 and CDR2: WSHSY, SAAADI. For the CDR3, the DNA is TGCGCCAGCAGTGCGTTGACAGGGACAGAAGCTTTCTTT. Its protein product is CASSALTGTEAFF.

In this sample, this clonotype turned up a few times. The chain links TRBV18 to TRBJ2-7, with D possibly being TRBD2 (6 bases). V was shortened by 3 bases and J by 6 bases, with 15 bases between the two germline ends. Germline loops: CDR1 KGHSH, CDR2 LQKENI. The CDR3 is 14 residues long. The CDR3 DNA follows: TGTGCCAGCTCACCGGGGACTTCCTCCATCGAGCAGTACTTC. Translation gives CASSPGTSSIEQYF.

V usage is TRBV5-6 and J usage is TRBJ2-4; 8 nucleotides agree with TRBD1. This CDR3 comprises 16 residues. Germline CDR1 SGHDT, CDR2 YYEEEE. The ends lost 2 bases at V and 0 bases at J; junction bases unmatched: 4. The CDR3 loop reads CASSFQGAGAKNIQYF. CDR3 in DNA: TGTGCCAGCAGCTTTCAGGGGGCGGGAGCCAAAAACATTCAGTACTTC.

The chain links TRBV9 to TRBJ2-3, with D hard to call. Germline CDR1 and CDR2: SGDLS and YYNGEE. V was pared by 0 bases and J by 5 bases, with 10 bases between. The CDR3 has 14 amino acids. CDR3 amino acids: CASSVDLSLDTQYF. The CDR3 nucleotides read TGTGCCAGCAGCGTAGACCTAAGCCTAGATACGCAGTATTTT.

This sequence joins TRBV6-5 and TRBJ2-3; D is perhaps TRBD2 (6 bases). Deletions cut 0 bases from V and 2 bases from J, with 12 bases between. From germline, CDR1 is MNHEY and CDR2 SVGAGI. CDR3 length: 16 amino acids. CDR3 nucleotides: TGTGCCAGCAGTTACTCAGGAGGGGCGAACACAGATACGCAGTATTTT. Its protein is CASSYSGGANTDTQYF.

This clonotype has only a few counts. The V gene is TRBV11-2, the J gene TRBJ2-7; TRBD1 might be the D (5 bases). This CDR3 has 14 amino acids. Germline V lookup: CDR1 SGHAT, CDR2 FQNNGV. Trimming removed 4 bases from V and 2 bases from J, with 12 bases in between. CDR3 loop: CASSSARTTYEQYF. CDR3 nucleotides: TGTGCCAGCAGCTCGGCCCGGACAACCTACGAGCAGTACTTC.

With respect to this clonotype: An end of the junction differs from the germline gene, which may be a read error. The chain couples TRBV5-5 to TRBJ1-5; 7 bases fit TRBD1. The CDR3 totals 15 residues. Germline CDR1 reads SGHKS; CDR2 reads YYEKEE (reference sequence). As DNA, the CDR3 is TGTGCCAGCAGCCCACGGACAGGTTTTAATCAGCACCAGCATTTT. Translation: CASSPRTGFNQHQHF.

The sample holds a few counts of this clonotype. The genes are TRBV18 and TRBJ1-3; D possibly corresponds to TRBD1 (5 bases). CDR1 and CDR2 from the germline V gene are KGHSH and LQKENI. The CDR3 spans 16 residues. Trimming took off 3 bases at V and 2 bases at J, with 14 bases between the two ends. The CDR3 nucleotides read TGTGCCAGCTCACCGGACAACATTAAGGCTGGAAACACCATATATTTT. This codes for CASSPDNIKAGNTIYF.

This clonotype has only a few counts. The chain couples TRBV6-5 to TRBJ1-2; D is undetermined. This CDR3 is built from 15 residues. Germline lookup yields CDR1 MNHEY and CDR2 SVGAGI. Trimming cost V 8 bases and J 5 bases, with 21 bases left between them. The DNA for the CDR3 is TGTGCCAGCGCCTCGCACCGCCGTAGGCCTTATGGCTACACCTTC. Amino acids: CASASHRRRPYGYTF.

This clonotype has more than one count but fewer than ten. This chain uses TRBV20-1 with TRBJ1-2; possibly TRBD1 for D (5 bases). Looked up from germline, CDR1 is DFQATT and CDR2 is SNEGSKA (reference sequence). V was clipped by 3 bases and J by 1 base, with 6 bases between them. This CDR3 region has 12 residues. The CDR3 protein is CSARGGNYGYTF. The CDR3 DNA sequence: TGCAGTGCTAGGGGGGGTAACTATGGCTACACCTTC.

The rearrangement joins TRBV7-9 to TRBJ2-2; D is perhaps TRBD1 (6 bases). The V gene's germline CDR1 is SEHNR and CDR2 FQNEAQ (reference sequence). The CDR3 length is 15 residues. Trimming took 5 bases from V and 4 from J, leaving 14 bases between them. The CDR3 DNA follows: TGTGCCAGCAGCCCTAAGGACAGTTTCACCGGGGAGCTGTTTTTT. Translating it yields CASSPKDSFTGELFF.

Points on this clonotype: A much larger clone sits a single nucleotide away, making a read error possible. The gene calls are TRBV7-2 and TRBJ2-5; 8 bases agree with TRBD2. Germline V gives CDR1 SGHTA, CDR2 FQGNSA. The CDR3 contains 16 residues. CDR3 region: CASSLVGGGLQETKYF. CDR3 DNA: TGTGCCAGCAGCTTAGTAGGCGGGGGGCTCCAAGAGACCAAGTACTTC.

The rearrangement uses TRBV5-5 and TRBJ2-7, with D possibly being TRBD1 (5 bases). V lost 2 bases to trimming and J lost 0 bases, with 9 bases between them. The CDR3 has 14 residues. Germline V gene lookup returns CDR1 SGHKS and CDR2 YYEKEE (reference sequence). The CDR3 DNA sequence: TGTGCCAGCAGCTTCAGGGCCAGCTCCTACGAGCAGTACGTC. Its protein product is CASSFRASSYEQYV.

This chain links TRBV5-1 with TRBJ1-1; TRBD1 matches 10 bases. This CDR3 is 14 amino acids long. The V gene's germline CDR1 is SGHRS and CDR2 YFSETQ. V trimming: 0 bases; J trimming: 8 bases; junction bases outside the gene matches: 4. CDR3 region: CASSLGGTGVEAFF. DNA for the CDR3: TGCGCCAGCAGCTTGGGAGGGACAGGGGTCGAAGCTTTCTTT.

J is TRBJ2-1 and V is TRBV7-6; the D is unclear. This CDR3 has 14 residues. The V gene lost 1 base and the J gene lost 6 bases, with 10 bases spanning the gap. From germline, CDR1 is SGHVS and CDR2 FNYEAQ. CDR3 coding DNA: TGTGCCAGCAGCTTAGAACGGAGCAGCAATGAGCAGTTCTTC. Translated: CASSLERSSNEQFF.

J is TRBJ2-3 and V is TRBV3-1; D tentatively fits TRBD1 or TRBD2 (5 bases each). The CDR3 is 14 amino acids. V shed 8 bases and J shed 3 bases, with 15 bases lying between them. Per germline, CDR1 LGHDT and CDR2 YNNKEL (reference sequence). This CDR3 is CASARTGTTDTQYF. The CDR3 DNA reads TGTGCCAGCGCCCGAACGGGGACGACAGATACGCAGTATTTT.

This clonotype was detected a few times. The chain is built from TRBV7-3 and TRBJ2-3; TRBD2 aligns across 10 bases. V gave up 5 bases and J gave up 4 bases; unmatched junction bases: 9. The CDR3 totals 16 residues. Germline assignment: CDR1 SGHTA and CDR2 FQGTGA. CDR3 DNA sequence: TGTGCCAGCAGCCGAAGAGCGGGGGGGAGGGCAGATACGCAGTATTTT. It is translated as CASSRRAGGRADTQYF.

The rearrangement joins TRBV3-1 to TRBJ1-4; no reliable D call. The germline V gene encodes CDR1 LGHDT and CDR2 YNNKEL (reference sequence). There are 17 residues in the CDR3. The germline V and J ends were trimmed by 2 bases and 0 bases, with 13 bases remaining between them. DNA of the CDR3: TGTGCCAGCAGCCAAAGTCGGACGCAGACAACTAATGAAAAACTGTTTTTT. As protein: CASSQSRTQTTNEKLFF. The full variable domain, with the rest looked up from reference TRBV3-1 and TRBJ1-4, is DTAVSQTPKYLVTQMGNDKSIKCEQNLGHDTMYWYKQDSKKFLKIMFSYNNKELIINETVPNRFSPKSPDKAHLNLHINSLELGDSAVYFCASSQSRTQTTNEKLFFGSGTQLSVL.

The chain has TRBV6-2 or TRBV6-3 and TRBJ2-1; 13 bases match TRBD2. Germline values: CDR1 MNHEY, CDR2 SVGEGT. The CDR3 is 15 residues long. The V segment lost 7 bases and the J segment 10 bases; nucleotides outside the gene matches: 10. In DNA form, the CDR3 reads TGTGCCAGCACCAAAGGGACTAGCGGGGTCGAGGAGCAGTTCTTC. Protein: CASTKGTSGVEEQFF.